The entry that follows covers one TCR beta chain sequence. Repertoires were generated with immunoSEQ multiplex PCR, while TCRdb's copy carries only in-frame clones and drops some. The sample contains 54,000 or so clones, 90% to 95% of which appear only once. This sample was included in a study of T cell changes during pregnancy in multiple sclerosis. Trimming removed 1 base from V and 0 bases from J, with 7 bases in between. The CDR3 extends over 15 amino acids. The germline CDR1 and CDR2 sequences are SGHVS and FNYEAQ. The rearrangement links TRBV7-6 to TRBJ1-3; no firm D call. This TCR was sampled from a female donor with multiple sclerosis, enrolled in a pregnancy study. Sequences were derived from CD4+ T cells from peripheral blood mononuclear cells, sampled before pregnancy. In nucleotides, the CDR3 is TGTGCCAGCAGCTTAGGCCACAGCTCTGGAAACACCATATATTTT. Residues: CASSLGHSSGNTIYF.